Below are 18 T cell receptor beta chains sequenced from a single sample in a study of blood T cell repertoires in COVID-19. Repertoires were generated with immunoSEQ multiplex PCR, while TCRdb's copy carries only in-frame clones and drops some. The sample has around 250,000 clones; over 80% are singletons. Sequenced: peripheral blood. Receptors originate from a woman in her 40s who had recovered from COVID-19.

This clone turned up a few times. The chain couples TRBV14 to TRBJ1-1; D might be TRBD1 (6 bases). The CDR3 is 13 amino acids. CDR1 and CDR2 from the germline V gene are SGHDN and FVKESK. V gave up 4 bases and J gave up 10 bases, with 16 bases separating them. The CDR3 is CASSPNTGFRAFF. Written as DNA, the CDR3 is TGTGCCAGCAGCCCTAACACAGGGTTTCGAGCTTTCTTT.

V is TRBV28 and J is TRBJ2-7, with TRBD1 identical over 7 bases. The junction had 7 bases not matched to a gene; V was cut back by 5 bases and J by 3 bases. The CDR3 runs to 14 residues. Germline V gene lookup returns CDR1 MDHEN and CDR2 SYDVKM. In DNA form, the CDR3 reads TGTGCCAGCAGTCCTCCGACAGGGAACTACGAGCAGTACTTC. This gives the protein CASSPPTGNYEQYF.

The chain employs TRBV10-3 and TRBJ2-1; 13 bases align to TRBD2. Trimming took 2 bases from V and 10 from J; bases not matched to a gene: 8. The CDR3 runs to 16 residues. Per the germline V gene, CDR1 is ENHRY and CDR2 is SYGVKD. CDR3 nucleotides: TGTGCCATCAGTGAGGGAAAGGGACTAGCGGGGAGGGAGCAGTTCTTC. Encoded protein: CAISEGKGLAGREQFF.

The chain recombines TRBV4-1 with TRBJ1-5; TRBD1 might be the D (5 bases). The CDR3 consists of 14 residues. The V gene's germline CDR1 is MGHRA and CDR2 YSYEKL. Trimming shortened V by 0 bases and J by 8 bases, and 11 bases separated the two germline ends. CDR3 in DNA: TGCGCCAGCAGCCAAGAAGTGGGGGGTGAGCCCCAGCATTTT. It is translated as CASSQEVGGEPQHF.

The CDR3 DNA reads as TGTGCCAGCAGCCCGACTAGCGCAGAGACCCAGTACTTC. Its protein product is CASSPTSAETQYF. This chain links TRBV7-9 with TRBJ2-5; 8 bases are a match to TRBD2. V was pared by 5 bases and J by 4 bases, with 3 bases of the junction left unmatched. Looked up from germline, CDR1 is SEHNR and CDR2 is FQNEAQ (reference sequence). This CDR3 contains 13 residues. Full variable domain (missing parts from reference TRBV7-9 and TRBJ2-5): DTGVSQNPRHKITKRGQNVTFRCDPISEHNRLYWYRQTLGQGPEFLTYFQNEAQLEKSRLLSDRFSAERPKGSFSTLEIQRTEQGDSAMYLCASSPTSAETQYFGPGTRLLVL.

Only a few counts were recorded for this clone. The chain employs TRBV6-1 and TRBJ1-6; no firm D call. V lost 0 bases and J 1 base, leaving 7 bases between the germline ends. Germline assignment: CDR1 MNHNS and CDR2 SASEGT. This CDR3 is built from 16 residues. The CDR3 sequence is CASSEARRSYNSPLHF. The CDR3 DNA reads as TGTGCCAGCAGTGAAGCCAGGAGGTCCTATAATTCACCCCTCCACTTT.

The chain employs TRBV7-2 and TRBJ2-2, with D possibly TRBD1 on 6 matching bases. V was trimmed by 3 bases and J by 6 bases, leaving 23 bases between them. The germline V gene has CDR1 SGHTA and CDR2 FQGNSA. This CDR3 is built from 18 residues. This CDR3 reads CASSFIWSRAGASGELFF. For the CDR3, the DNA is TGTGCCAGCAGCTTTATATGGTCCAGGGCAGGGGCTTCCGGGGAGCTGTTTTTT.

The chain couples TRBV7-9 to TRBJ2-3, with D perhaps matching TRBD1 (6 bases). The germline V gene has CDR1 SEHNR and CDR2 FQNEAQ (reference sequence). Trimming stripped 5 bases from V and 0 bases from J, with 12 bases between. The CDR3 spans 15 residues. The DNA for the CDR3 is TGTGCCAGCAGCCCCACTACAGGGAGCACAGATACGCAGTATTTT. This encodes CASSPTTGSTDTQYF.

J is TRBJ1-6 and V is TRBV5-4, with D maybe TRBD1 (6 bases). V lost 0 bases, J lost 6 bases, and 7 bases lay in between. The CDR3 consists of 14 residues. CDR1 SGHNT and CDR2 YYREEE come from the germline V gene (reference sequence). The CDR3 nucleotides read TGTGCCAGCAGCTTGGACAGGGTTAATTCACCCCTCCACTTT. Its protein product is CASSLDRVNSPLHF.

The V call is TRBV4-2, the J call TRBJ1-1; D remains ambiguous. Germline V gene sequence: CDR1 LGHNA, CDR2 YNFKEQ. Trimming stripped 3 bases from V and 6 bases from J, with 11 bases between. CDR3 length equals 13 residues. The CDR3 is CASSQGGEPEAFF. Written as DNA, the CDR3 is TGTGCCAGCAGCCAGGGAGGAGAGCCTGAAGCTTTCTTT.

This clone was counted once. The rearrangement links TRBV29-1 to TRBJ2-7, with 9 bases that match TRBD1. Germline V CDR1 and CDR2: SQVTM, ANQGSEA. V lost 4 bases to trimming and J lost 3 bases; unmatched junction nucleotides: 4. CDR3 size: 13 residues. The chain's CDR3 is CSVVDRGDYEQYF. In nucleotides, the CDR3 is TGCAGCGTTGTGGACAGGGGCGACTACGAGCAGTACTTC.

This clone occurred a few times. The CDR3 loop is CASYRVPYEQYF. The CDR3 nucleotides read TGTGCCAGCTACAGGGTTCCCTACGAGCAGTACTTC. The chain recombines TRBV12-3 or TRBV12-4 with TRBJ2-7; D perhaps matches TRBD1 (6 bases). V was clipped by 8 bases and J by 2 bases, with 10 bases between them. This CDR3 is built from 12 residues.

This rearrangement joins TRBV6-5 to TRBJ1-4; TRBD1 aligns across 8 bases. The trim removed 7 bases at V and 5 bases at J, leaving 6 bases unmatched. The germline V gene encodes CDR1 MNHEY and CDR2 SVGAGI. This CDR3 spans 14 amino acids. CDR3 in amino acids: CASTRTGTNEKLFF. DNA for the CDR3: TGTGCCAGCACCCGGACAGGGACCAATGAAAAACTGTTTTTT.

This rearrangement joins TRBV2 to TRBJ1-3, with D tentatively TRBD1 (6 bases). CDR3 length: 13 residues. Germline V gene data show CDR1 as SNHLY and CDR2 as FYNNEI. The V end was cut by 6 bases, the J end by 9 bases, with 15 bases between. The CDR3 DNA sequence: TGTGCCAGCAGCGATCAACAGGGAGTCACCATATATTTT. It is translated as CASSDQQGVTIYF.

This clone was recorded once. Here the CDR3 DNA reads TGTGCCAGTAGCCTGACAGGGAACACTGAAGCTTTCTTT. It codes for CASSLTGNTEAFF. The J gene is TRBJ1-1, the V gene TRBV19; possible D gene TRBD1, 6 bases. CDR3 length: 13 residues. V dropped 6 bases and J dropped 1 base, with 9 bases sitting between them. CDR1 LNHDA and CDR2 SQIVND come from the germline V gene (reference sequence).

This chain joins TRBV21-1 and TRBJ2-4; the listed D gene, TRBD1, was not tested against the DNA. TRBV21-1 is a pseudogene segment. The CDR3 runs 21 residues. The CDR3 sequence: CASSKESATGERPIAKNIQYF. As DNA, the CDR3 is TGTGCCAGCAGCAAAGAATCGGCGACAGGGGAGCGGCCGATAGCCAAAAACATTCAGTACTTC.

This clone came up once. V and J are TRBV9 and TRBJ1-2; TRBD1 matches at 7 bases. The CDR3 runs 15 residues. Germline assignment: CDR1 SGDLS and CDR2 YYNGEE. V lost 4 bases to trimming and J lost 0 bases; unmatched junction nucleotides: 6. CDR3 in DNA: TGTGCCAGCAGCACGGGACAGCACTCTAACTATGGCTACACCTTC. Translating it yields CASSTGQHSNYGYTF.

This chain joins TRBV28 and TRBJ1-1, with 10 nucleotides matching TRBD1. V lost 4 bases and J lost 6; bases outside the gene matches: 5. This CDR3 comprises 14 residues. The germline gives CDR1 MDHEN, CDR2 SYDVKM. CDR3 bases: TGTGCCAGCAGTTCGGGACAGGGGCGGCCTGAAGCTTTCTTT. It yields the protein CASSSGQGRPEAFF.